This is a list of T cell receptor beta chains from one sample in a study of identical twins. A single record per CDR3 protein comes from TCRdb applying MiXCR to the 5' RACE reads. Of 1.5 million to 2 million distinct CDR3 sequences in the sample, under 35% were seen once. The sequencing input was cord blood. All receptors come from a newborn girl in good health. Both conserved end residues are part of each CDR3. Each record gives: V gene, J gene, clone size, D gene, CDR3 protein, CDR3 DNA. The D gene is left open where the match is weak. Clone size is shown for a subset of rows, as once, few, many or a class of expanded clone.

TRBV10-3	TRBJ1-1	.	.	CAISEHGSGRMNTEAFF	TGTGCCATCAGTGAGCACGGATCAGGACGGATGAACACTGAAGCTTTCTTT
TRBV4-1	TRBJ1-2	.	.	CASSQVPVGGGGYTF	TGCGCCAGCAGCCAAGTCCCCGTTGGAGGGGGTGGCTACACCTTC
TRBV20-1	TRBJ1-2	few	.	CSARVGSWAGTYGYTF	TGCAGTGCTAGAGTAGGGTCTTGGGCAGGGACCTATGGCTACACCTTC
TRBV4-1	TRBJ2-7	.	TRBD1	CASSQAQGVRSYEQYF	TGCGCCAGCAGCCAAGCCCAGGGGGTCCGCTCCTACGAGCAGTACTTC
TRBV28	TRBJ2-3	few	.	CASSLEVEVLPTSTDTQYF	TGTGCCAGCAGTTTAGAAGTCGAGGTCCTCCCTACTAGCACAGATACGCAGTATTTT
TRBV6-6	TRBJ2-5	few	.	CASSYVAGSEQYF	TGTGCCAGCAGTTACGTGGCAGGGAGTGAGCAGTACTTC
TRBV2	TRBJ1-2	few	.	CASSEAPTYGYTF	TGTGCCAGCAGTGAAGCGCCCACCTATGGCTACACCTTC
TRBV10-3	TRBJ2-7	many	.	CAISESGVYEQYF	TGTGCCATCAGTGAGTCGGGAGTGTACGAGCAGTACTTC
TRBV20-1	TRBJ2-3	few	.	CSPQLTGDTQYF	TGCAGTCCTCAACTGACGGGAGATACGCAGTATTTT
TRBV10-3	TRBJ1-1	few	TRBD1	CAITGTGKAEAFF	TGTGCCATCACCGGGACAGGGAAGGCTGAAGCTTTCTTT
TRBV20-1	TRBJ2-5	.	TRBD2	CSLAGGAGNEQYF	TGCAGTTTAGCGGGGGGGGCCGGTAATGAGCAGTACTTC
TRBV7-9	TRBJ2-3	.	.	CASSPYRLVTDTQYF	TGTGCCAGCAGCCCATACCGACTAGTTACAGATACGCAGTATTTT
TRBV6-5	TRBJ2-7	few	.	CASTRHKQGLRAQYF	TGTGCCAGCACTAGACATAAACAGGGCCTGAGGGCCCAGTACTTC
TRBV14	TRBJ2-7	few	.	CASSPPEYEQYF	TGTGCCAGCAGTCCCCCCGAATACGAGCAGTACTTC
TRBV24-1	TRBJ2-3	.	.	CATSDPTGDTQYF	TGTGCCACCAGTGATCCAACCGGAGATACGCAGTATTTT
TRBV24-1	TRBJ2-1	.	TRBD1	CASRNTGGVGGVYNEQFF	TGTGCCAGCAGAAATACAGGGGGTGTGGGCGGAGTATACAATGAGCAGTTCTTC
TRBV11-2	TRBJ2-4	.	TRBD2	CASSRIAGSGEQYF	TGTGCCAGCAGCCGGATAGCGGGATCGGGTGAGCAGTACTTC
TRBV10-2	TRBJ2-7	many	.	CASTGTNSYEQYF	TGCGCCAGCACCGGGACAAACTCCTACGAGCAGTACTTC
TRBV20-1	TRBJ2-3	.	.	CSARGAGNTDTQYF	TGCAGTGCTAGAGGGGCGGGGAACACAGATACGCAGTATTTT
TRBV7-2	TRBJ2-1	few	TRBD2	CASSSGLAGGRNEQFF	TGTGCCAGCAGCTCCGGACTAGCGGGGGGTAGGAATGAGCAGTTCTTC
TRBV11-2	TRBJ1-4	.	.	CASTQTGRNEKLFF	TGTGCCAGCACCCAGACAGGTCGGAATGAAAAACTGTTTTTT
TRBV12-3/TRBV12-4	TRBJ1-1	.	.	CASSPFFAPTGSPNTEAFF	TGTGCCAGCAGTCCATTTTTCGCTCCGACGGGCAGCCCGAACACTGAAGCTTTCTTT
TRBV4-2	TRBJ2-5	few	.	CAGSPLQGQETQYF	TGTGCCGGCAGCCCCTTGCAGGGACAAGAGACCCAGTACTTC
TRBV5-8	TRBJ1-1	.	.	CASSSLSGYTEAFF	TGTGCCAGCAGCTCGCTGTCCGGGTACACTGAAGCTTTCTTT
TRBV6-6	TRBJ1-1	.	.	CASTPTNRVENTEAFF	TGTGCCAGCACCCCAACGAACCGAGTAGAGAACACTGAAGCTTTCTTT
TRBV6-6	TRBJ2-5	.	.	CASSYVDSWKETQYF	TGTGCCAGCAGTTACGTGGACTCTTGGAAAGAGACCCAGTACTTC
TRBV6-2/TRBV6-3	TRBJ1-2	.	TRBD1	CASSEPSGQGARGYTF	TGTGCCAGCAGTGAGCCGAGCGGACAGGGGGCGCGGGGCTACACCTTC
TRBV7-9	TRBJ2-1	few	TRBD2	CASSLRGLADVDEQFF	TGTGCCAGCAGCTTACGAGGACTAGCGGACGTCGATGAGCAGTTCTTC
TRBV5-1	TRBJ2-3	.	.	CASSTSPSTDTQYF	TGCGCCAGCAGTACTTCCCCTAGCACAGATACGCAGTATTTT
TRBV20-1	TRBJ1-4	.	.	CSARKGVNEKLFF	TGCAGTGCTAGAAAGGGGGTGAATGAAAAACTGTTTTTT
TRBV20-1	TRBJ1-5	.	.	CSAHLGLNGNQPQHF	TGCAGTGCCCACCTGGGACTTAACGGCAATCAGCCCCAGCATTTT
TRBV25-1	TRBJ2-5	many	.	CASSRGRQETQYF	TGTGCCAGCAGTCGGGGTCGTCAAGAGACCCAGTACTTC
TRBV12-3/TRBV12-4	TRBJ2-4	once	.	CASLLHHGGGIAKNIQYF	TGTGCCAGTCTCCTCCATCACGGCGGAGGGATAGCCAAAAACATTCAGTACTTC
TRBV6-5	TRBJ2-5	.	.	CASSYSLLGSAETQYF	TGTGCCAGCAGTTATTCCCTCTTAGGCAGCGCGGAGACCCAGTACTTC
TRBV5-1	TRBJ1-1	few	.	CASSWSTGTLSAEAFF	TGCGCCAGCAGCTGGAGCACCGGGACATTATCAGCTGAAGCTTTCTTT
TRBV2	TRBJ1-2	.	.	CASAGTRDYGYTF	TGTGCCAGCGCGGGGACGCGGGACTATGGCTACACCTTC
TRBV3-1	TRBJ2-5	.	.	CASSQGGPIPPETQYF	TGTGCCAGCAGCCAAGGGGGACCAATCCCCCCCGAGACCCAGTATTTC
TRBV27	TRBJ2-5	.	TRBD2	CASSETSPHQETQYF	TGTGCCAGCAGTGAGACTAGCCCCCACCAAGAGACCCAGTACTTC
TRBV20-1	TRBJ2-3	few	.	CSARVGSLPADTQYF	TGCAGTGCTAGAGTCGGGTCCCTGCCTGCGGATACGCAGTATTTT
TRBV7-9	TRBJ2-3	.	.	CASSLGAGETDTRYF	TGTGCCAGCAGCTTAGGGGCAGGGGAAACAGATACGCGGTATTTT
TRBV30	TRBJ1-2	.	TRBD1	CAWSVGGPSAFGYTF	TGTGCCTGGAGTGTAGGGGGCCCATCCGCCTTTGGCTACACCTTC
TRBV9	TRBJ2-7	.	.	CASSVHEGTYEQYF	TGTGCCAGCAGCGTACATGAGGGCACCTACGAGCAGTACTTC
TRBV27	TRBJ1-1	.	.	CASSLGPPMNTEAFF	TGTGCCAGCAGTTTAGGGCCCCCCATGAACACTGAAGCTTTCTTT
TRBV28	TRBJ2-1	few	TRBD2	CASSPEGLAVYNEQFF	TGTGCCAGCAGTCCTGAGGGACTAGCGGTTTACAATGAGCAGTTCTTC
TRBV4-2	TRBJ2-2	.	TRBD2	CASSQVGLAGTGELFF	TGTGCCAGCAGCCAAGTAGGACTAGCAGGGACCGGGGAGCTGTTTTTT
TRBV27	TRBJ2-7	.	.	CASSFLPGTSSYEQYF	TGTGCCAGCAGTTTCCTTCCTGGGACAAGCTCCTACGAGCAGTACTTC
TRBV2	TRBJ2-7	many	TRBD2	CASSEGSPVAGLYEQYF	TGTGCCAGCAGTGAAGGGTCACCCGTAGCGGGACTGTACGAGCAGTACTTC
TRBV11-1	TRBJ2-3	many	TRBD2	CASSLALAGTTDTQYF	TGTGCCAGCAGCTTAGCGCTAGCGGGGACCACAGATACGCAGTATTTT
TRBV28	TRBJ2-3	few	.	CASSFMGRPSTDTQYF	TGTGCCAGCAGTTTCATGGGACGGCCTAGCACAGATACGCAGTATTTT
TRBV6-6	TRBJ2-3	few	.	CASSYPRGDTQYF	TGTGCCAGCAGTTACCCCCGAGGAGATACGCAGTATTTT
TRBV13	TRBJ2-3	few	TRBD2	CASSSRTSGMGDTQYF	TGTGCCAGCAGCTCCCGGACTAGCGGGATGGGAGATACGCAGTATTTT
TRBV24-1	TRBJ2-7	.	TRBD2	CATSDFALGLAGVAYEQYF	TGTGCCACCAGTGATTTTGCCTTAGGGCTAGCGGGAGTCGCCTACGAGCAGTACTTC
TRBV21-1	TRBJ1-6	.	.	CARRPGQGEDNSPLHF	TGTGCCCGCCGCCCGGGACAGGGTGAGGATAATTCACCCCTCCACTTT